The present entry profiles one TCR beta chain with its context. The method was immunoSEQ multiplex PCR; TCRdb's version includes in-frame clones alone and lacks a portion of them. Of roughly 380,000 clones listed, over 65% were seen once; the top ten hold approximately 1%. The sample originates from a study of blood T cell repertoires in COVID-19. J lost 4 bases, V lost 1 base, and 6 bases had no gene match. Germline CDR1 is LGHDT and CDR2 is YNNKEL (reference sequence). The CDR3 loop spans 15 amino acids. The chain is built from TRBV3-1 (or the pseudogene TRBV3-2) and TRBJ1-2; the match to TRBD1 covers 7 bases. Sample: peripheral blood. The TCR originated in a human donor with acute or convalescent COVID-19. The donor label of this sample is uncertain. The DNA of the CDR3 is TGTGCCAGCAGCCAAGTCCCCTCAGGGGGCTATGGCTACACCTTC. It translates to CASSQVPSGGYGYTF.